Listed here is a single TCR beta chain. Its antigen remains unidentified. Use of 60 Vbeta and 13 Jbeta primers characterized the PCR. Here immunoSEQ multiplex PCR was the method, and the copy in TCRdb shows in-frame clones only, minus some. Of 150,000 to 200,000 clones in the sample, approximately 79% were seen once. The sample originates from a study of cytomegalovirus exposure and HLA in healthy donors. Study as a whole: Falling in the Caucasian-associated ancestry cluster were approximately 84% of 300 to 500 genotyped donors. Study-level findings and limits: Evidence from a later analysis indicated that most CMV-associated TCR beta chains looked HLA-restricted. Later analysis reportedly placed an Asian-associated ancestry cluster below the roughly 630-donor mean in N-insertions.

The CDR3 is 13 amino acids. V was cut by 0 bases and J by 3 bases, with 9 bases left in between. Per germline, CDR1 GTSNPN and CDR2 SVGIG (reference sequence). The chain joins TRBV30 to TRBJ2-7; D not resolved. Sequenced sample: PBMCs. This TCR was recovered from a woman aged 25 to 45 in good health and CMV-seropositive. The CDR3 coding sequence is TGTGCCTGGAGTGTGGGCACATTCTACGAGCAGTACTTC. Translated, it gives CAWSVGTFYEQYF.